The entry below gives a single T cell receptor (beta chain) sequence along with its context. The entry originates in a study of human versus mouse CDR3 diversity and MHC coevolution. Sorting isolated naive CD4 T cells lacking CD45RO and expressing CD62L. Clones were sequenced by immunoSEQ multiplex PCR, and TCRdb holds only the in-frame ones, with some missing. This sample yields about 60,000 clones, of which about 93% are seen a single time; 15% to 20% belongs to the top ten. This sequence originates from a person aged 55 to 75 in good health. Sample: naive CD4+ T cells from blood. Subset denoted: CD45RO-negative CD62L-positive naive CD4 T cells.

CDR3 nucleotide sequence: TGCGCCAGCAGCCTGGACAGGTCTAATGAAAAACTGTTTTTT. This translates into CASSLDRSNEKLFF. This chain links TRBV4-1 with TRBJ1-4, with 7 bases aligning to TRBD1. The CDR3 is made up of 14 amino acids. The germline V gene encodes CDR1 MGHRA and CDR2 YSYEKL. Trimming cost V 4 bases and J 3 bases; bases outside gene matches: 2.